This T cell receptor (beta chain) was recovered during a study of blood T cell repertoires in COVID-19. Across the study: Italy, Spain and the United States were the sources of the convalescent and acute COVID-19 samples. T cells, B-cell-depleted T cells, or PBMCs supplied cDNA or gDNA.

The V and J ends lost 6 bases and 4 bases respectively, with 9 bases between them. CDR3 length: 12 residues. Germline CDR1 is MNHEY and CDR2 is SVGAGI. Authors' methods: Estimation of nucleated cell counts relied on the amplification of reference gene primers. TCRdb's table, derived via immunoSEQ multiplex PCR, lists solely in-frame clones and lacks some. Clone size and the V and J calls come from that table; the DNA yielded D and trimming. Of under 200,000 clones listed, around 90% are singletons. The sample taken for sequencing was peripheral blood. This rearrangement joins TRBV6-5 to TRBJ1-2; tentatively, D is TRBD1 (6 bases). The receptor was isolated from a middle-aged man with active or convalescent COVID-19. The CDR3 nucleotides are TGTGCCAGCAGACAGGGCTCCTATGGCTACACCTTC. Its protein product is CASRQGSYGYTF.